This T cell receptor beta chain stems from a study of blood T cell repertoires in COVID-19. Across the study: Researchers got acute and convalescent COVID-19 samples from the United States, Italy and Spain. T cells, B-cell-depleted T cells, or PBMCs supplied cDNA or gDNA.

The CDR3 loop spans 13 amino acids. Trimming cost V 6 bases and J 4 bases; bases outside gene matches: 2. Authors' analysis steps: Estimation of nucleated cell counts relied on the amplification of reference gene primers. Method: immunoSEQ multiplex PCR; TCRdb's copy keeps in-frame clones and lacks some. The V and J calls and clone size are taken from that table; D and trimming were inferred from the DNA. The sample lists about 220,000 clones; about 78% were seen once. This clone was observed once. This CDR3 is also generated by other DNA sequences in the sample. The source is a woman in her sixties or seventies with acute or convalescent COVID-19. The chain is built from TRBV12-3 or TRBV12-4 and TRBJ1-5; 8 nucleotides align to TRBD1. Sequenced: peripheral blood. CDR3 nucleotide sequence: TGTGCCAGCAGCGGACAGGGTAATCAGCCCCAGCATTTT. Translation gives CASSGQGNQPQHF.